This TCR beta chain was identified in a study of long-term antiretroviral therapy in people with HIV. Study-wide findings and caveats: Diversity measured after ART increased yet remained under transplant donor controls.

The assay used was immunoSEQ (version v3.0), run at survey level. The table came from immunoSEQ multiplex PCR; TCRdb's copy has only in-frame clones and leaves some out. The sample contains more than 15,000 clones, roughly 90% of which appear only once. Germline lookup yields CDR1 MNHEY and CDR2 SVGAGI. CDR3 length equals 13 residues. Trimming removed 5 bases at V and 6 bases at J, with 13 bases between. Worth noting for this clone: Its antigen is currently unknown.

The chain carries TRBV6-5 and TRBJ1-2; D might be TRBD1 (6 bases). This TCR derives from a man aged 55 to 70 with HIV. The source was unsorted PBMCs, collected 0.3 years after starting antiretroviral therapy. CDR3 sequence (DNA): TGTGCCAGCAGTGCCTGGGGGCCCAATGGCTACACCTTC. It is translated as CASSAWGPNGYTF.